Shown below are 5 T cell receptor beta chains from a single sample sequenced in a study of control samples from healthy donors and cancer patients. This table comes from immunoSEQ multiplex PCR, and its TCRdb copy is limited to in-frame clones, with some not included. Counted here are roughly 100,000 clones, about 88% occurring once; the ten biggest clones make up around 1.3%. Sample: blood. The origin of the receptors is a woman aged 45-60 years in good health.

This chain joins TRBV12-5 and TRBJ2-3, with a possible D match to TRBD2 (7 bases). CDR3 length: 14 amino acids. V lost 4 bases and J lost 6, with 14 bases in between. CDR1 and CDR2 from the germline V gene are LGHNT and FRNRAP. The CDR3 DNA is TGTGCTAGTGGTTCGGGCACGGGGGGCGATACGCAGTATTTT. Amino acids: CASGSGTGGDTQYF.

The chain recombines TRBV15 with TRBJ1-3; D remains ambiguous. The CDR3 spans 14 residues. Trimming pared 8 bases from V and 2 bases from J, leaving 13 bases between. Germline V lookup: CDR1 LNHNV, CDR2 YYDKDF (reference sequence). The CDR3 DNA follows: TGTGCCACCGAGACCCCCGGGGCTGGAAACACCATATATTTT. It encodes CATETPGAGNTIYF.

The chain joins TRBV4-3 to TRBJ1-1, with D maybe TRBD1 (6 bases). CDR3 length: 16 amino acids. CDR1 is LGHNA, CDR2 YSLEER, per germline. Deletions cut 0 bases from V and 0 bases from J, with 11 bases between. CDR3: CASSQDRGGMNTEAFF. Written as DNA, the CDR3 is TGCGCCAGCAGCCAAGACAGGGGCGGGATGAACACTGAAGCTTTCTTT.

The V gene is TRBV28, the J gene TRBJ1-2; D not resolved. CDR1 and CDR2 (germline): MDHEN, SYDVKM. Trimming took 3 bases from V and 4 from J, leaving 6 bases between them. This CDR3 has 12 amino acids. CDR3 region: CASSLNGYGYTF. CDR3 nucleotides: TGTGCCAGCAGTTTGAACGGCTATGGCTACACCTTC.

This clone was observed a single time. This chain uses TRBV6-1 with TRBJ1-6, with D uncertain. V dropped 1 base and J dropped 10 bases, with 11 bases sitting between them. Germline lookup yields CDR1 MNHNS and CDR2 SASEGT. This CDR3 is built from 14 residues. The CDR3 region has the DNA TGTGCCAGCAGTGAAGGGTTCGTCAGGTCACCCCTCCACTTT. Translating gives CASSEGFVRSPLHF.